This T cell receptor beta chain emerged from a study of T-cell reconstitution after alpha-beta-depleted transplantation in children. It was with unique molecular identifiers that the TCRbeta library was prepared. TCRdb re-called the PCR reads through MiXCR, storing one row per CDR3 protein. The sample includes approximately 490,000 distinct CDR3 sequences, 9.5% to 15% of them seen just once. This clonotype showed up just a few times. The receptor was derived from a human donor who donated a stem cell graft to a child with combined immunodeficiency. The sequencing here drew on PBMCs from the stem cell graft donor, taken from the stem cell graft.

As DNA, the CDR3 is TGTGCCAGCAGCCCAACTCTAGCGGGAGATAGGGTCTACGAGCAGTACTTC. Encoded protein: CASSPTLAGDRVYEQYF. This chain uses TRBV7-6 with TRBJ2-7; 10 positions match TRBD2. The germline gives CDR1 SGHVS, CDR2 FNYEAQ. The CDR3 sequence is 17 residues long. Trimming took 5 bases from V and 3 from J; bases not matched to a gene: 13.